The 4 T cell receptor beta chains presented below share a single source sample, sequenced in a study of cytomegalovirus exposure and HLA in healthy donors. Using immunoSEQ multiplex PCR, the repertoire was profiled, and TCRdb retains in-frame clones only, with some absent. This sample has about 120,000 clones, with approximately 89% found just once. The specimen sequenced was PBMCs. The receptor set was obtained from a woman aged 18-30 years in good health and CMV-seronegative.

The chain links TRBV5-1 to TRBJ2-3; 8 bases agree with TRBD1. V trimming: 4 bases; J trimming: 2 bases; junction bases outside the gene matches: 9. The CDR3 covers 16 residues. Germline V lookup: CDR1 SGHRS, CDR2 YFSETQ. CDR3 protein: CASSRGTGFFTDTQYF. The CDR3 bases are TGCGCCAGCAGCAGAGGGACAGGTTTTTTCACAGATACGCAGTATTTT.

The chain has TRBV5-8 and TRBJ1-2; the D is unclear. CDR1 and CDR2 (germline): SGHTS, YDEGEE. The CDR3 has 13 amino acids. Trimming pared 4 bases from V and 2 bases from J, leaving 9 bases between. This chain's CDR3 is CASSPPGNYGYTF. The CDR3 DNA is TGTGCCAGCAGCCCCCCGGGGAACTATGGCTACACCTTC. The whole variable domain, filled in from reference TRBV5-8 and TRBJ1-2, reads EAGVTQSPTHLIKTRGQQATLRCSPISGHTSVYWYQQALGLGLQFLLWYDEGEERNRGNFPPRFSGRQFPNYSSELNVNALELEDSALYLCASSPPGNYGYTFGSGTRLTVV.

The chain uses TRBV15 and TRBJ1-3; D is ambiguous. Germline CDR1 LNHNV, CDR2 YYDKDF (reference sequence). The CDR3 extends over 13 amino acids. Trimming pared 5 bases from V and 0 bases from J, leaving 5 bases between. The CDR3 sequence: CATSVISGNTIYF. DNA of the CDR3: TGTGCCACCAGCGTTATCTCTGGAAACACCATATATTTT.

CDR3 protein: CASSNRADEQFF. DNA for the CDR3: TGTGCCAGCTCCAACAGGGCCGATGAGCAGTTCTTC. V and J are TRBV18 and TRBJ2-1, with a weak D call TRBD1 (6 bases). The germline V gene encodes CDR1 KGHSH and CDR2 LQKENI. The CDR3 contains 12 residues. The V and J ends lost 6 bases and 8 bases respectively, with 11 bases between them.